A single sample is the source of the 9 T cell receptor beta chains below, sequenced in a study of blood T cells in healthy people across ages. A second PCR of 7 to 11 cycles used a sample-barcoded 5' primer and a J-beta primer mix. TCRdb analysed the 5' RACE reads with MiXCR anew, one entry per CDR3 protein. The sample carries roughly 500,000 distinct CDR3 sequences, roughly 28% recorded once. Sequenced sample: blood. Receptors were obtained from a woman in her seventies in good health.

This clonotype came up a few times. The genes are TRBV7-2 and TRBJ1-5; D is perhaps TRBD1 (5 bases). V dropped 7 bases and J dropped 4 bases, with 17 bases sitting between them. The CDR3 consists of 15 residues. Germline CDR1 SGHTA, CDR2 FQGNSA. CDR3 nucleotides: TGTGCCAGCACCCTATGGGCGGAGGGGAATCAGCCCCAGCATTTT. It is translated as CASTLWAEGNQPQHF.

The table lists this clonotype with a count of one. This chain links TRBV6-5 with TRBJ2-7, with D perhaps matching TRBD1 (6 bases). Trimming took off 5 bases at V and 5 bases at J, with 10 bases between the two ends. CDR1 is MNHEY and CDR2 is SVGAGI in the germline V gene. The CDR3 totals 12 residues. CDR3 sequence reads: CASSGQTDEQYF. The CDR3 DNA reads as TGTGCCAGCAGTGGACAGACGGACGAGCAGTACTTC.

At least ten counts were recorded for this clonotype. This sequence joins TRBV12-3 or TRBV12-4 and TRBJ1-5, with D possibly TRBD1 on 5 matching bases. V lost 6 bases to trimming and J lost 9 bases, with 15 bases between them. This CDR3 has 13 residues. This chain's CDR3 is CASRLQGRGPQHF. The CDR3 DNA reads as TGTGCCAGCAGACTCCAGGGACGGGGGCCCCAGCATTTT.

This clonotype was seen a few times. The rearrangement joins TRBV20-1 to TRBJ1-1; D gene uncertain. Germline V gene lookup returns CDR1 DFQATT and CDR2 SNEGSKA (reference sequence). V lost 3 bases and J 3 bases, leaving 11 bases between the germline ends. This CDR3 contains 13 residues. The CDR3 spells CSARIEQHTEAFF. DNA of the CDR3: TGCAGTGCTAGGATCGAACAGCACACTGAAGCTTTCTTT.

This clonotype turned up a few times. The genes are TRBV6-5 and TRBJ2-3; TRBD2 aligns across 11 bases. The trim removed 6 bases at V and 8 bases at J, leaving 4 bases unmatched. The V gene's germline CDR1 is MNHEY and CDR2 SVGAGI. CDR3 length equals 13 residues. CDR3 sequence (DNA): TGTGCCAGCAGGACTAGCGGGGCAGGTACGCAGTATTTT. Its translation: CASRTSGAGTQYF.

The chain couples TRBV5-1 to TRBJ1-5; 8 bases line up with TRBD1. The CDR3 length is 16 residues. The V and J ends lost 4 bases and 7 bases, in that order; junction bases with no gene match: 13. In germline, CDR1 is SGHRS, CDR2 YFSETQ. The CDR3 nucleotides are TGCGCCAGCAGCGCTACCGGGACAGGAGGGTCACAGCCCCAGCATTTT. It yields the protein CASSATGTGGSQPQHF.

This chain uses TRBV10-3 with TRBJ2-3; D gene unclear. The germline V and J ends were trimmed by 4 bases and 5 bases, with 4 bases remaining between them. The CDR3 length is 11 residues. Looked up from germline, CDR1 is ENHRY and CDR2 is SYGVKD. DNA for the CDR3: TGTGCCATCAGTGCGGGAGATACGCAGTATTTT. Its protein is CAISAGDTQYF.

The chain uses TRBV7-9 and TRBJ2-3; 9 bases agree with TRBD1. Trimming cost V 6 bases and J 1 base; bases outside gene matches: 11. Germline CDR1 is SEHNR and CDR2 is FQNEAQ (reference sequence). This CDR3 region has 17 residues. CDR3 nucleotides: TGTGCCAGCAGACCACTCCGGACAGGGGCGGGCACAGATACGCAGTATTTT. It specifies CASRPLRTGAGTDTQYF.

This rearrangement joins TRBV18 to TRBJ1-4, with D maybe TRBD1 (6 bases). The CDR3 loop spans 15 amino acids. Trimming stripped 3 bases from V and 9 bases from J, with 17 bases between. From germline, CDR1 is KGHSH and CDR2 LQKENI. The CDR3 bases are TGTGCCAGCTCACCTGAGGGGGTTTCAACTAAAAAACTGTTTTTT. It encodes CASSPEGVSTKKLFF. Looking up the rest from reference TRBV18 and TRBJ1-4 gives the full variable domain: NAGVMQNPRHLVRRRGQEARLRCSPMKGHSHVYWYRQLPEEGLKFMVYLQKENIIDESGMPKERFSAEFPKEGPSILRIQQVVRGDSAAYFCASSPEGVSTKKLFFGSGTQLSVL.